This T cell receptor (beta chain) was sequenced for a study of post-analysis software for immune sequencing data. Overall study: Recorded subtypes: relapsing-remitting, secondary progressive, progressive-relapsing; some patients unannotated. Study results and limitations: Samples made in the same batch grouped tightly together by F measure. Comparison of patients with controls showed five or six TRBV segments more frequent in patients, TRBV5-6, TRBV5-1 and TRBV20-1 among them. Comparison with controls showed significantly lower normalized Chao1 diversity in multiple sclerosis patients.

Unmatched junction bases numbered 9, after V lost 5 bases and J lost 7 bases. CDR3 size: 14 residues. The V gene's germline CDR1 is SSHAT and CDR2 FNYEAQ (reference sequence). As for this clonotype: The antigen remains unidentified. This may be a read error: a much more frequent sequence differs by one nucleotide.

Researchers reported that TCR beta cDNA libraries carried unique molecular identifiers. The T cell input of about 0.95 to 11 million gave approximately 500,000 cDNA molecules. TCRdb recomputed calls from the PCR reads with MiXCR, one row per CDR3 protein. The sample records around 260,000 distinct CDR3 sequences, roughly a third being singletons. The chain uses TRBV7-7 and TRBJ2-7; 9 nucleotides match TRBD2. This clonotype originated in a girl between 10 and 17 years old with multiple sclerosis. The sequenced material came from blood. The CDR3 nucleotides are TGTGCCAGCAGCCCAGCGGGGGGTTGGAATGAGCAGTACTTC. It translates to CASSPAGGWNEQYF. The whole variable domain, remainder taken from reference TRBV7-7 and TRBJ2-7, is GAGVSQSPRYKVTKRGQDVTLRCDPISSHATLYWYQQALGQGPEFLTYFNYEAQPDKSGLPSDRFSAERPEGSISTLTIQRTEQRDSAMYRCASSPAGGWNEQYFGPGTRLTVT.